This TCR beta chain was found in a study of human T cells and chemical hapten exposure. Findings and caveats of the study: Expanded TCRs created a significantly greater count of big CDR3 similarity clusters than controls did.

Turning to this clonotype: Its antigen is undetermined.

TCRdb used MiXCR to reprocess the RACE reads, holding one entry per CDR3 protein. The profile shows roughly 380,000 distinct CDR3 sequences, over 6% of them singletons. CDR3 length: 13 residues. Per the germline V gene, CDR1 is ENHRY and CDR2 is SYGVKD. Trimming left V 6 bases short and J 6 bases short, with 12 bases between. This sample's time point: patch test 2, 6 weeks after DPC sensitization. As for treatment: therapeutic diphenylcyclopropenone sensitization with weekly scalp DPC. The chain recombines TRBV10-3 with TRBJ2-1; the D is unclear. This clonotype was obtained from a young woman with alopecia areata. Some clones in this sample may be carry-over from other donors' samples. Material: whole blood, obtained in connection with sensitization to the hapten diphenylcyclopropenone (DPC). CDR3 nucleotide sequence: TGTGCCATCAGCCCCCCTGAAAGCAATGAGCAGTTCTTC. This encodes CAISPPESNEQFF.